A single sample gave rise to the 2 T cell receptor beta chains below, sequenced in a study of OX40 agonist ivuxolimab in advanced cancers. Profiled with immunoSEQ multiplex PCR; TCRdb holds only in-frame clones, not every one. Of some 72,000 clones in the sample, around 91% were seen once. Here the sequenced sample was CD4+ or CD8+ T cells sorted from blood, taken in a trial of the OX40 agonist ivuxolimab. The source of these receptors is an adult with an advanced solid tumor such as melanoma, head and neck, liver or kidney cancer.

As DNA, the CDR3 is TGTGCCAGTAGGGAGGGCGACTATGGCTACACCTTC. The encoded protein is CASREGDYGYTF. The chain uses TRBV19 and TRBJ1-2; D gene ambiguous. This CDR3 spans 12 amino acids. The V end lost 6 bases, the J end lost 3 bases, and 8 bases lay between the germline ends. The germline gives CDR1 LNHDA, CDR2 SQIVND (reference sequence).

This rearrangement joins TRBV10-3 to TRBJ1-6; weak D call: TRBD1 (6 bases). In germline, CDR1 is ENHRY, CDR2 SYGVKD. Trimming removed 4 bases from V and 10 bases from J, with 17 bases in between. The length of the CDR3 is 15 residues. The CDR3 nucleotides are TGTGCCATCAGTGGGAGTCGACAGGAGTTATCACCCCTCCACTTT. Translation gives CAISGSRQELSPLHF.